The entry below gives a single T cell receptor beta chain sequence along with its context. V lost 3 bases to trimming and J lost 10 bases; unmatched junction nucleotides: 4. Germline assignment: CDR1 SGDLS and CDR2 YYNGEE. This CDR3 is 13 amino acids long. The Seattle site enrolled patients during active infection and followed them longitudinally. The data stem from a study of blood T cell repertoires in COVID-19. Study background: Spain, Italy and the United States supplied samples that represented acute and convalescent COVID-19. The analysed material was cDNA or gDNA that came from T cells, B-cell-depleted T cells, or PBMCs.

Per the original methods: Amplification of reference gene primers provided the estimated nucleated cell counts. The data were produced by immunoSEQ multiplex PCR, yet TCRdb's version contains in-frame clones alone and is incomplete. V and J calls and clone size are given by that table; D and trimming were obtained from the DNA. The table has about 210,000 clones, 75% to 90% seen once. This TCR was sampled from a woman aged 70-85 years with COVID-19, enrolled during active disease. The sample comprised peripheral blood. The J gene is TRBJ1-6, the V gene TRBV9; TRBD1 matches 7 bases. The CDR3 spells CASSADRVSPLHF. The CDR3 nucleotides read TGTGCCAGCAGCGCAGACAGGGTCTCACCCCTCCACTTT. Full variable domain (missing parts from reference TRBV9 and TRBJ1-6): DSGVTQTPKHLITATGQRVTLRCSPRSGDLSVYWYQQSLDQGLQFLIQYYNGEERAKGNILERFSAQQFPDLHSELNLSSLELGDSALYFCASSADRVSPLHFGNGTRLTVT.